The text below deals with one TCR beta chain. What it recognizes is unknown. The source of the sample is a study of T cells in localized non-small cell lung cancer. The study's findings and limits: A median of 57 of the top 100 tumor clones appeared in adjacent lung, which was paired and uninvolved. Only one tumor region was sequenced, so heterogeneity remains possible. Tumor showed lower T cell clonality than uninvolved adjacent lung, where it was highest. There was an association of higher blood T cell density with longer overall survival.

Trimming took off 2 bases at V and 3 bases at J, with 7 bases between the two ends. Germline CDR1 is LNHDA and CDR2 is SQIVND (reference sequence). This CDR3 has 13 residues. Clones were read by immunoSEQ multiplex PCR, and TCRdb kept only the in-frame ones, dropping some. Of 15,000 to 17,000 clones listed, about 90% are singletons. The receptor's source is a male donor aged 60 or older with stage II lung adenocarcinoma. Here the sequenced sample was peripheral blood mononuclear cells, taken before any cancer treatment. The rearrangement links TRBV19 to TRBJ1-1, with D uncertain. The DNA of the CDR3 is TGTGCCAGTAGTATAAACGGGGACACTGAAGCTTTCTTT. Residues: CASSINGDTEAFF.